A selection of T cell receptor beta chains follows, all from one sample in a study of T cell responses to AZD1222 COVID-19 vaccine. Sequencing used immunoSEQ multiplex PCR; TCRdb keeps in-frame clones, though not all of them. The data hold roughly 110,000 clones, with roughly 88% observed a single time. Source: peripheral blood, taken 28 days after the second AZD1222 dose. The receptors were gathered from an adult who received the AZD1222 COVID-19 vaccine. Both conserved end residues are part of each CDR3. The D gene is left open where the match is weak. A row's size may be missing; if present it is once, few, many or a size class.

j_gene | abundance | v_gene | d_gene | CDR3aa | CDR3nt
TRBJ2-3 | NA | TRBV6-5 | NA | CASSSAVTSTDTQYF | TGTGCCAGCAGTTCGGCGGTTACTAGCACAGATACGCAGTATTTT
TRBJ2-1 | NA | TRBV6-2/TRBV6-3 | NA | CASSPTGSSYNEQFF | TGTGCCAGCAGCCCGACGGGCAGCTCCTACAATGAGCAGTTCTTC
TRBJ1-1 | once | TRBV6-2/TRBV6-3 | NA | CASSRVGGTEAFF | TGTGCCAGCAGCAGGGTTGGGGGCACTGAAGCTTTCTTT
TRBJ1-4 | few | TRBV7-8 | NA | CASSLVRGELFF | TGTGCCAGCAGCTTAGTTCGGGGGGAACTGTTTTTT
TRBJ1-2 | NA | TRBV7-2 | NA | CASSLDSLGLTGGYTF | TGTGCCAGCAGCTTAGACTCCCTAGGCCTCACGGGTGGCTACACCTTC
TRBJ1-2 | NA | TRBV4-1 | NA | CASSQDRGARTF | TGCGCCAGCAGCCAAGATCGGGGAGCTCGCACCTTC
TRBJ2-3 | few | TRBV3-1/TRBV3-2 | NA | CASSPDSRDTQYF | TGTGCCAGCAGCCCCGACTCGAGGGATACGCAGTATTTT
TRBJ2-1 | NA | TRBV24-1 | NA | CATSDSSLNEQFF | TGTGCCACCAGTGATTCAAGCCTAAATGAGCAGTTCTTC
TRBJ1-1 | few | TRBV4-3 | NA | CASRLGSATRGTEAFF | TGCGCCAGCAGACTGGGATCAGCTACCCGGGGCACTGAAGCTTTCTTT
TRBJ1-2 | NA | TRBV19 | NA | CASIGRVDYGYTF | TGTGCCTCCATTGGCAGGGTCGACTATGGCTACACCTTC
TRBJ2-7 | NA | TRBV5-5 | NA | CASSPPDSLGYEQYF | TGTGCCAGCAGCCCCCCCGACAGTTTGGGCTACGAGCAGTACTTC
TRBJ1-4 | NA | TRBV11-2 | NA | CASSLGGWDPKDEKLFF | TGTGCCAGCAGCTTAGGAGGCTGGGACCCCAAAGATGAAAAACTGTTTTTT
TRBJ2-2 | NA | TRBV7-3 | NA | CASSLVDSTGELFF | TGTGCCAGCAGCTTAGTTGATTCCACCGGGGAGCTGTTTTTT
TRBJ2-7 | NA | TRBV5-1 | TRBD1 | CASSLARGQGYSYEQYF | TGCGCCAGCAGCTTGGCCAGGGGACAGGGGTACTCCTACGAGCAGTACTTC
TRBJ1-1 | NA | TRBV7-2 | NA | CASSYSGLQEKAFF | TGTGCCAGCAGCTATAGCGGCCTACAGGAGAAAGCTTTCTTT
TRBJ2-2 | NA | TRBV7-9 | TRBD2 | CASSLGLAGTGELFF | TGTGCCAGCAGCTTGGGACTAGCGGGCACCGGGGAGCTGTTTTTT
TRBJ2-7 | NA | TRBV12-3/TRBV12-4 | NA | CASSLGPGDEQYF | TGTGCCAGCAGTTTAGGCCCGGGGGACGAGCAGTACTTC
TRBJ1-2 | NA | TRBV6-5 | TRBD1 | CASSSTTQGLHYTF | TGTGCCAGCAGTTCCACGACACAGGGGTTACACTACACCTTC
TRBJ1-1 | NA | TRBV12-3/TRBV12-4 | NA | CASSTDRNTEAFF | TGTGCCAGCAGTACAGACAGGAACACTGAAGCTTTCTTT
TRBJ1-1 | once | TRBV18 | NA | CASSADPKNTEAFF | TGTGCCAGCTCAGCGGACCCCAAGAACACTGAAGCTTTCTTT
TRBJ1-2 | NA | TRBV7-9 | NA | CASSPSGQPYTGYTF | TGTGCCAGCAGCCCATCCGGGCAGCCATACACCGGCTACACCTTC
TRBJ2-7 | NA | TRBV19 | TRBD1 | CASSAQSGTGAYEQYF | TGTGCCAGTAGTGCCCAATCCGGGACAGGGGCCTACGAGCAGTACTTC
TRBJ1-2 | NA | TRBV27 | NA | CASSSGPGDRWGYTF | TGTGCCAGCAGTTCCGGGCCCGGGGATCGTTGGGGCTACACCTTC
TRBJ1-1 | NA | TRBV5-6 | NA | CASSPEVGNTEAFF | TGTGCCAGCAGCCCGGAGGTGGGTAACACTGAAGCTTTCTTT
TRBJ1-4 | NA | TRBV19 | NA | CASRPATTNEKLFF | TGTGCCAGTAGGCCAGCGACAACTAATGAAAAACTGTTTTTT
TRBJ1-5 | NA | TRBV6-4 | NA | CASSDSPGQPQHF | TGTGCCAGCAGTGACTCACCGGGGCAGCCCCAGCATTTT
TRBJ1-1 | NA | TRBV10-1 | NA | CASSEGAGPKNTEAFF | TGCGCCAGCAGTGAGGGGGCAGGCCCCAAGAACACTGAAGCTTTCTTT
TRBJ2-1 | NA | TRBV27 | NA | CASSRRRQNYNEQFF | TGTGCCAGCAGCCGGAGGAGACAGAACTACAATGAGCAGTTCTTC
TRBJ1-2 | NA | TRBV7-2 | TRBD1 | CASSLATGGSGGYTF | TGTGCCAGCAGCTTAGCTACAGGGGGCAGTGGTGGCTACACCTTC
TRBJ1-3 | NA | TRBV15 | TRBD1 | CATSRETGTGNTIYF | TGTGCCACCAGCAGAGAGACAGGGACCGGAAACACCATATATTTT
TRBJ1-5 | NA | TRBV18 | TRBD1 | CASSTGQGHQPQHF | TGTGCCAGCTCAACTGGACAGGGCCATCAGCCCCAGCATTTT
TRBJ2-3 | NA | TRBV7-3 | NA | CASSDGPDTQYF | TGTGCCAGCAGTGACGGTCCGGATACGCAGTATTTT
TRBJ2-3 | once | TRBV7-3 | NA | CASSLMVSGSTDTQYF | TGTGCCAGCAGCTTAATGGTTAGCGGCAGCACAGATACGCAGTATTTT